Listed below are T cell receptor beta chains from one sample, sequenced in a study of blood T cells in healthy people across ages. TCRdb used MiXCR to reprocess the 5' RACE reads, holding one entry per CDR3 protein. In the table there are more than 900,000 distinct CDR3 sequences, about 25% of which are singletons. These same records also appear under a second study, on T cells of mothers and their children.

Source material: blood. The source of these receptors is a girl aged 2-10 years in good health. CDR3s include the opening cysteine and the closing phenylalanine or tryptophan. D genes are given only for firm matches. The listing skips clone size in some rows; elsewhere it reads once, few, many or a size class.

CDR3aa: CATSRDRPAGWETQYF; CDR3nt: TGTGCCACCAGCAGAGATAGGCCAGCAGGCTGGGAGACCCAGTACTTC; abundance: -; d_gene: -; j_gene: TRBJ2-5; v_gene: TRBV15
CDR3aa: CASSQEMSSGYEQYF; CDR3nt: TGCGCCAGCAGCCAAGAAATGTCTAGCGGGTACGAGCAGTACTTC; abundance: -; d_gene: TRBD2; j_gene: TRBJ2-7; v_gene: TRBV4-1
CDR3aa: CASSPSVGVNTEAFF; CDR3nt: TGTGCCAGCAGTCCCTCAGTAGGAGTGAACACTGAAGCTTTCTTT; abundance: few; d_gene: -; j_gene: TRBJ1-1; v_gene: TRBV12-3/TRBV12-4
CDR3aa: CASSIEGTGARITTYEQYF; CDR3nt: TGTGCCAGTAGTATAGAAGGGACAGGGGCCCGGATCACGACCTACGAGCAGTACTTC; abundance: -; d_gene: TRBD1; j_gene: TRBJ2-7; v_gene: TRBV19
CDR3aa: CSVGDRSNSPLHF; CDR3nt: TGCAGCGTCGGGGATCGCAGTAATTCACCCCTCCACTTT; abundance: -; d_gene: -; j_gene: TRBJ1-6; v_gene: TRBV29-1
CDR3aa: CSARDRLAGTYEQYF; CDR3nt: TGCAGTGCTAGAGATCGATTAGCGGGGACCTACGAGCAGTACTTC; abundance: -; d_gene: TRBD2; j_gene: TRBJ2-7; v_gene: TRBV20-1
CDR3aa: CATSESRMNGGETQYF; CDR3nt: TGTGCCACCAGCGAGTCGAGGATGAACGGAGGCGAGACCCAGTACTTC; abundance: -; d_gene: -; j_gene: TRBJ2-5; v_gene: TRBV15
CDR3aa: CASSSDGTSGGITDTQYF; CDR3nt: TGTGCCAGCAGCTCGGATGGGACTAGCGGGGGGATCACAGATACGCAGTATTTT; abundance: -; d_gene: TRBD2; j_gene: TRBJ2-3; v_gene: TRBV7-2
CDR3aa: CASSQEGLYYEQYF; CDR3nt: TGTGCCAGCAGCCAAGAGGGATTATACTACGAGCAGTACTTC; abundance: -; d_gene: -; j_gene: TRBJ2-7; v_gene: TRBV4-2
CDR3aa: CASSQEIARDEKLFF; CDR3nt: TGCGCCAGCAGCCAAGAAATTGCTAGGGATGAAAAACTGTTTTTT; abundance: -; d_gene: -; j_gene: TRBJ1-4; v_gene: TRBV4-3
CDR3aa: CASSPLDQQETQYF; CDR3nt: TGTGCCAGCAGTCCACTAGACCAGCAAGAGACCCAGTACTTC; abundance: -; d_gene: -; j_gene: TRBJ2-5; v_gene: TRBV27
CDR3aa: CASSLVVPGSTDTQYF; CDR3nt: TGCGCCAGCAGCTTGGTGGTTCCGGGAAGCACAGATACGCAGTATTTT; abundance: -; d_gene: -; j_gene: TRBJ2-3; v_gene: TRBV5-1
CDR3aa: CSVEGGKAINEQFF; CDR3nt: TGCAGCGTTGAGGGCGGGAAAGCAATAAATGAGCAGTTCTTC; abundance: few; d_gene: -; j_gene: TRBJ2-1; v_gene: TRBV29-1
CDR3aa: CASSRLDVTTTTEAFF; CDR3nt: TGTGCCAGCAGCCGCTTGGACGTGACGACAACGACTGAAGCTTTCTTT; abundance: few; d_gene: -; j_gene: TRBJ1-1; v_gene: TRBV7-2
CDR3aa: CASSLGYSLGDEQFF; CDR3nt: TGTGCCAGCAGCTTGGGGTATAGCCTAGGGGATGAGCAGTTCTTC; abundance: -; d_gene: -; j_gene: TRBJ2-1; v_gene: TRBV7-9
CDR3aa: CASSGGQGPYEQYF; CDR3nt: TGTGCCAGCAGCGGCGGACAGGGGCCCTACGAGCAGTACTTC; abundance: -; d_gene: TRBD1; j_gene: TRBJ2-7; v_gene: TRBV7-2
CDR3aa: CASTLRGVRAKNIQYF; CDR3nt: TGTGCCAGCACCCTTAGGGGGGTTAGGGCCAAAAACATTCAGTACTTC; abundance: -; d_gene: -; j_gene: TRBJ2-4; v_gene: TRBV25-1
CDR3aa: CSVEEGPGTEAFF; CDR3nt: TGCAGCGTTGAAGAAGGACCGGGCACTGAAGCTTTCTTT; abundance: few; d_gene: -; j_gene: TRBJ1-1; v_gene: TRBV29-1
CDR3aa: CSAARGRQEPNEQFF; CDR3nt: TGCAGCGCGGCGCGAGGCAGACAGGAGCCCAATGAGCAGTTCTTC; abundance: -; d_gene: -; j_gene: TRBJ2-1; v_gene: TRBV29-1
CDR3aa: CATSAVEGGNIQYF; CDR3nt: TGTGCCACCAGCGCAGTGGAAGGGGGAAACATTCAGTACTTC; abundance: -; d_gene: -; j_gene: TRBJ2-4; v_gene: TRBV15
CDR3aa: CASSVGSSSSYEQYF; CDR3nt: TGTGCCAGCAGCGTCGGCAGCTCAAGCTCCTACGAGCAGTACTTC; abundance: -; d_gene: -; j_gene: TRBJ2-7; v_gene: TRBV9
CDR3aa: CASSLSGRAWAANEKLFF; CDR3nt: TGTGCCAGCAGTTTATCGGGCAGGGCTTGGGCGGCTAATGAAAAACTGTTTTTT; abundance: -; d_gene: -; j_gene: TRBJ1-4; v_gene: TRBV28
CDR3aa: CASSFMASGEADTQYF; CDR3nt: TGTGCCAGCAGCTTTATGGCTAGCGGAGAAGCAGATACGCAGTATTTT; abundance: few; d_gene: TRBD2; j_gene: TRBJ2-3; v_gene: TRBV11-2
CDR3aa: CSAMTDSYEQYF; CDR3nt: TGCAGCGCCATGACGGACTCCTACGAGCAGTACTTC; abundance: -; d_gene: -; j_gene: TRBJ2-7; v_gene: TRBV29-1
CDR3aa: CATSEAGEQFF; CDR3nt: TGTGCCACCAGTGAGGCTGGTGAGCAGTTCTTC; abundance: few; d_gene: -; j_gene: TRBJ2-1; v_gene: TRBV24-1
CDR3aa: CASSVMNGGQTQYF; CDR3nt: TGTGCCAGCAGCGTGATGAATGGGGGGCAGACCCAGTACTTC; abundance: few; d_gene: -; j_gene: TRBJ2-5; v_gene: TRBV9
CDR3aa: CASSQEGLVKVAYNEQFF; CDR3nt: TGCGCCAGCAGCCAGGAAGGACTAGTCAAGGTCGCCTACAATGAGCAGTTCTTC; abundance: few; d_gene: TRBD2; j_gene: TRBJ2-1; v_gene: TRBV4-1
CDR3aa: CASSLGIFAGDGYTF; CDR3nt: TGTGCCAGCAGCTTAGGTATCTTCGCAGGGGACGGCTACACCTTC; abundance: few; d_gene: -; j_gene: TRBJ1-2; v_gene: TRBV7-2
CDR3aa: CASSPGGTSETQYF; CDR3nt: TGTGCCAGCAGCCCGGGAGGGACCAGCGAGACCCAGTACTTC; abundance: -; d_gene: TRBD2; j_gene: TRBJ2-5; v_gene: TRBV7-2
CDR3aa: CASSGWAGSAGELFF; CDR3nt: TGTGCCAGCAGTGGATGGGCAGGGAGCGCCGGGGAGCTGTTTTTT; abundance: -; d_gene: -; j_gene: TRBJ2-2; v_gene: TRBV6-1
CDR3aa: CASSPIGRSGANVLTF; CDR3nt: TGTGCCAGCAGCCCTATCGGACGGTCTGGGGCCAACGTCCTGACTTTC; abundance: once; d_gene: -; j_gene: TRBJ2-6; v_gene: TRBV11-1
CDR3aa: CSAIRSEQGSQETQYF; CDR3nt: TGCAGCGCTATTCGATCCGAACAGGGGAGCCAAGAGACCCAGTACTTC; abundance: few; d_gene: TRBD1; j_gene: TRBJ2-5; v_gene: TRBV29-1
CDR3aa: CASSQVSEKLFF; CDR3nt: TGTGCCAGCAGCCAAGTTTCTGAAAAACTGTTTTTT; abundance: many; d_gene: -; j_gene: TRBJ1-4; v_gene: TRBV4-2
CDR3aa: CSARDMGLANIGELFF; CDR3nt: TGCAGTGCTAGAGACATGGGACTAGCGAACATCGGGGAGCTGTTTTTT; abundance: few; d_gene: TRBD2; j_gene: TRBJ2-2; v_gene: TRBV20-1
CDR3aa: CAGRRDGELFF; CDR3nt: TGTGCCGGCAGACGGGACGGGGAGCTGTTTTTT; abundance: -; d_gene: -; j_gene: TRBJ2-2; v_gene: TRBV6-1
CDR3aa: CASSDVVGVREQYF; CDR3nt: TGTGCCAGCAGTGATGTCGTCGGGGTCCGCGAGCAGTACTTC; abundance: -; d_gene: -; j_gene: TRBJ2-7; v_gene: TRBV2
CDR3aa: CASSLYFRAIEQFF; CDR3nt: TGTGCCAGCAGTTTGTACTTCCGGGCGATTGAGCAGTTCTTC; abundance: -; d_gene: -; j_gene: TRBJ2-1; v_gene: TRBV12-3/TRBV12-4
CDR3aa: CSADGLAGNTDTQYF; CDR3nt: TGCAGCGCTGACGGACTAGCGGGTAACACAGATACGCAGTATTTT; abundance: -; d_gene: TRBD2; j_gene: TRBJ2-3; v_gene: TRBV29-1
CDR3aa: CSVMDSNSYEQYF; CDR3nt: TGCAGCGTGATGGACAGCAACTCCTACGAGCAGTACTTC; abundance: -; d_gene: -; j_gene: TRBJ2-7; v_gene: TRBV29-1
CDR3aa: CASSEERVYEQYF; CDR3nt: TGTGCCAGCAGTGAAGAGAGGGTCTACGAGCAGTACTTC; abundance: few; d_gene: -; j_gene: TRBJ2-7; v_gene: TRBV6-1
CDR3aa: CAGSPWTGPLDTQYF; CDR3nt: TGTGCCGGCAGTCCCTGGACAGGACCCTTGGATACGCAGTATTTT; abundance: -; d_gene: TRBD1; j_gene: TRBJ2-3; v_gene: TRBV12-3/TRBV12-4
CDR3aa: CSVLTATDTQYF; CDR3nt: TGCAGCGTCCTAACAGCCACAGATACGCAGTATTTT; abundance: -; d_gene: -; j_gene: TRBJ2-3; v_gene: TRBV29-1
CDR3aa: CASSFGLAGVINIQYF; CDR3nt: TGTGCCAGCAGCTTCGGACTAGCGGGAGTCATAAACATTCAGTACTTC; abundance: few; d_gene: TRBD2; j_gene: TRBJ2-4; v_gene: TRBV5-6
CDR3aa: CASSLLGQGTDTQYF; CDR3nt: TGTGCCAGCAGTTTATTAGGACAGGGGACAGATACGCAGTATTTT; abundance: few; d_gene: TRBD1; j_gene: TRBJ2-3; v_gene: TRBV28
CDR3aa: CSAWTSGGGELFF; CDR3nt: TGCAGCGCCTGGACTAGCGGGGGTGGGGAGCTGTTTTTT; abundance: few; d_gene: TRBD2; j_gene: TRBJ2-2; v_gene: TRBV29-1
CDR3aa: CASSYLKGGQGAKNTEAFF; CDR3nt: TGTGCCAGCAGTTACTTAAAGGGGGGACAGGGGGCTAAGAACACTGAAGCTTTCTTT; abundance: -; d_gene: TRBD1; j_gene: TRBJ1-1; v_gene: TRBV12-3/TRBV12-4
CDR3aa: CASSQDLGAGDTEAFF; CDR3nt: TGCGCCAGCAGCCAAGATCTAGGGGCCGGCGACACTGAAGCTTTCTTT; abundance: few; d_gene: -; j_gene: TRBJ1-1; v_gene: TRBV4-3
CDR3aa: CSAGRTEEGLTGELFF; CDR3nt: TGCAGTGCTGGGCGAACGGAGGAGGGCCTCACCGGGGAGCTGTTTTTT; abundance: few; d_gene: -; j_gene: TRBJ2-2; v_gene: TRBV20-1
CDR3aa: CASRGTGTSGWEQYF; CDR3nt: TGTGCCAGCAGAGGTACCGGGACTAGCGGGTGGGAGCAGTACTTC; abundance: -; d_gene: TRBD2; j_gene: TRBJ2-7; v_gene: TRBV12-3/TRBV12-4
CDR3aa: CATSDWRLAGGGLETQYF; CDR3nt: TGTGCCACCAGTGATTGGAGACTAGCGGGAGGTGGCTTAGAGACCCAGTACTTC; abundance: -; d_gene: TRBD2; j_gene: TRBJ2-5; v_gene: TRBV24-1
CDR3aa: CASRNLDRAHQETQYF; CDR3nt: TGTGCCAGCAGAAACCTCGACAGGGCCCACCAAGAGACCCAGTACTTC; abundance: -; d_gene: TRBD1; j_gene: TRBJ2-5; v_gene: TRBV6-2/TRBV6-3
CDR3aa: CASSWQTGGELFF; CDR3nt: TGTGCCAGCAGTTGGCAAACAGGGGGGGAGCTGTTTTTT; abundance: few; d_gene: -; j_gene: TRBJ2-2; v_gene: TRBV27
CDR3aa: CASMLRGSGRFPHEQYF; CDR3nt: TGTGCCAGCATGCTCCGGGGTAGCGGGAGGTTCCCCCACGAGCAGTACTTC; abundance: few; d_gene: TRBD2; j_gene: TRBJ2-7; v_gene: TRBV12-3/TRBV12-4
CDR3aa: CASSSKVGVQETRYF; CDR3nt: TGTGCCAGCAGTTCTAAAGTCGGGGTCCAAGAGACCCGGTACTTC; abundance: -; d_gene: -; j_gene: TRBJ2-5; v_gene: TRBV7-6
CDR3aa: CASSLAHRETQYF; CDR3nt: TGTGCCAGCAGCTTAGCACACAGGGAGACCCAGTACTTC; abundance: few; d_gene: -; j_gene: TRBJ2-5; v_gene: TRBV7-8